This T cell receptor (beta chain) comes out of a study of radiation and T cells in renal cell carcinoma. Documented time point: blood 2 weeks post-SBRT. The sample's treatment: 15 Gy SBRT to primary tumor, nephrectomy 4 weeks later. V was trimmed by 2 bases and J by 4 bases, leaving 10 bases between them. CDR1 is SGHKS, CDR2 YYEKEE, per germline (reference sequence). The CDR3 length is 13 residues. Clones were sequenced by immunoSEQ multiplex PCR, and TCRdb holds only the in-frame ones, with some missing. The data show more than 100,000 clones, more than 75% seen once. This receptor was identified in an older woman with renal cell carcinoma. The rearrangement links TRBV5-5 to TRBJ2-7; no firm D call. The sequences come from blood, collected from a patient whose treatment included radiotherapy and nephrectomy. The CDR3: CASSLRQAYEQYF. In DNA form, the CDR3 reads TGTGCCAGCAGCTTACGTCAGGCATACGAGCAGTACTTC.